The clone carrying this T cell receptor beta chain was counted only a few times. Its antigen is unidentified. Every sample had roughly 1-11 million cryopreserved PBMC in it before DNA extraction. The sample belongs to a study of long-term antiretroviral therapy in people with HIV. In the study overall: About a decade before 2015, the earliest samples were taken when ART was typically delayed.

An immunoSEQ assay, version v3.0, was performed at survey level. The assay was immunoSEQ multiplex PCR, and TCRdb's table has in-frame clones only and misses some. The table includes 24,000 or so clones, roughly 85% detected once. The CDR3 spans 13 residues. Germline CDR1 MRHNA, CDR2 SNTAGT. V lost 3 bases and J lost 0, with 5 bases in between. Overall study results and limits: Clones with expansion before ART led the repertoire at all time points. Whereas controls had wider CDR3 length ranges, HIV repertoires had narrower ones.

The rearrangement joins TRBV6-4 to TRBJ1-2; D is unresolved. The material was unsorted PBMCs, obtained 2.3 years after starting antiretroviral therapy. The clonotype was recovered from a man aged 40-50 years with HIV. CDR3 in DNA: TGTGCCAGCAGTGAGGGTACTAACTATGGCTACACCTTC. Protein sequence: CASSEGTNYGYTF.